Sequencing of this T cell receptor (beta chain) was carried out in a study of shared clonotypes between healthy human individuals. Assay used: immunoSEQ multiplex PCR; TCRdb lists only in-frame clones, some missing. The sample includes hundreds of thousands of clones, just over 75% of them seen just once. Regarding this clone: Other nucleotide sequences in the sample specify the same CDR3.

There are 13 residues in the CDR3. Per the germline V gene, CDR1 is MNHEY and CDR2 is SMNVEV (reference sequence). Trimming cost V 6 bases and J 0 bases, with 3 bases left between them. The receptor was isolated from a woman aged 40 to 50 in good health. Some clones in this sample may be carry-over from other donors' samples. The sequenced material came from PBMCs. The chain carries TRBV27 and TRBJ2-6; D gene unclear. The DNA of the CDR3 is TGTGCCAGCAGGCTCTCTGGGGCCAACGTCCTGACTTTC. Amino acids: CASRLSGANVLTF.